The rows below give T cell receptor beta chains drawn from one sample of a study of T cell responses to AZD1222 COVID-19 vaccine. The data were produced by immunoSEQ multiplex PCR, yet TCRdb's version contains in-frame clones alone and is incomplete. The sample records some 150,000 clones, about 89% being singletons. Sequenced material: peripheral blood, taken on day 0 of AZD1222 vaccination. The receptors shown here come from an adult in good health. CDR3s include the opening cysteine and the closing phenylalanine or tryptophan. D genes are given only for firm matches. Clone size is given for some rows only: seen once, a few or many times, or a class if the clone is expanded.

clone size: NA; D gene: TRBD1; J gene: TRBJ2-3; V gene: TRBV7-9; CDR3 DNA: TGTGCCAGCAGTCTCGCCAGGGGGGATACGCAGTATTTT; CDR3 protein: CASSLARGDTQYF
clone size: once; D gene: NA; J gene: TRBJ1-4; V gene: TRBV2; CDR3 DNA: TGTGCCAGCAGATTCGCAACTAATGAAAAACTGTTTTTT; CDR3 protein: CASRFATNEKLFF
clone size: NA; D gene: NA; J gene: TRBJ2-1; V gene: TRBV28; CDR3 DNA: TGTGCCAGCAGTTTAAGGGGTGAGCAGTTCTTC; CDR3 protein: CASSLRGEQFF
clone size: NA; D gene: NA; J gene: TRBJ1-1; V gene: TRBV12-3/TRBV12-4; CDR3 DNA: TGTGCCAGCAGTTCCGGTTGGGGCCGTGAAGCTTTCTTT; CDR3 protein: CASSSGWGREAFF
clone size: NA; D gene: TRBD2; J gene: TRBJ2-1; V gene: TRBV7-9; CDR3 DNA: TGTGCCAGCAGTCCACTAGCGGGAGGGCCCCATGAGCAGTTCTTC; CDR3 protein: CASSPLAGGPHEQFF
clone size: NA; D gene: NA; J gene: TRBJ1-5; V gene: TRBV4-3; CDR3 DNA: TGCGCCAGCAGCCAAGAACAGGGTAGGGATCAGCCCCAGCATTTT; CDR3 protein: CASSQEQGRDQPQHF
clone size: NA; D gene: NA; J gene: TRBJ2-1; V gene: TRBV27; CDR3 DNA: TGTGCCAGCAGTTTATCCAGGTCGGGCTACAATGAGCAGTTCTTC; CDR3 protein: CASSLSRSGYNEQFF
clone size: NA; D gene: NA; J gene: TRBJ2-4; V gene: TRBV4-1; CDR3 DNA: TGCGCCAGCAGCCAAGATGCTGGGGGCAGGGGAAGCGGCAAAAACATTCAGTACTTC; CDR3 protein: CASSQDAGGRGSGKNIQYF
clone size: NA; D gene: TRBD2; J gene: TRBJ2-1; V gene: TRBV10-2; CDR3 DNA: TGCGCCAGCGGGACTAGCGGGGTCCCGGGGGAGCAGTTCTTC; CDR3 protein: CASGTSGVPGEQFF
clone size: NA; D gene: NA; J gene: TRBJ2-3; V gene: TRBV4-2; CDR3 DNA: TGTGCCAGCAGCCAGACCGGGGGCCAATCTAGCACAGATACGCAGTATTTT; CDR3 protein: CASSQTGGQSSTDTQYF
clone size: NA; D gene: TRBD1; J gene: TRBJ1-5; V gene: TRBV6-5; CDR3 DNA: TGTGCCAGCAGACAGGGGAATCAGCCCCAGCATTTT; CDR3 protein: CASRQGNQPQHF
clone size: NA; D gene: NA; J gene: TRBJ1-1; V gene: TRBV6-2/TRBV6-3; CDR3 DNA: TGTGCCAGCAGTCCCCGGTTGAAAACTGAAGCTTTCTTT; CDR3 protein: CASSPRLKTEAFF
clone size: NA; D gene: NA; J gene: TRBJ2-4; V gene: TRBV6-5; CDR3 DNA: TGTGCCAGCCGGGATGTGGGGGATCCCATTCAGTACTTC; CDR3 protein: CASRDVGDPIQYF
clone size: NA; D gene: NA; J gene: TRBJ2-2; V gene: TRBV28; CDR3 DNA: TGTGCCAGCAGTTTATCCGCGGTGTCCGGGGAGCTGTTTTTT; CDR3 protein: CASSLSAVSGELFF
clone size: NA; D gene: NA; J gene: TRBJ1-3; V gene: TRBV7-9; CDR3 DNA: TGTGCCAGCATACCCCTCTCTGGAAACACCATATATTTT; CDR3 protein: CASIPLSGNTIYF